This T cell receptor beta chain was identified in a study of CD8+ T cells in alopecia areata. General observations from the study: Lesional scalp displayed greater clonality than normal scalp, most notably in alopecia totalis/universalis. TCR sharing was clearer in mice than between patients, perhaps partly owing to patient HLA diversity.

The CDR3 is 15 amino acids. Per the germline V gene, CDR1 is SSHAT and CDR2 is FNYEAQ (reference sequence). The ends were cut back, 5 bases at V and 1 base at J, with 12 bases in the middle. The authors extracted RNA and reverse transcribed it into cDNA as the sequencing template. The protocol was immunoSEQ multiplex PCR, while the TCRdb copy is restricted to in-frame clones and leaves out a portion. The profile shows approximately 210,000 clones, around 66% of them singletons. Worth noting for this clone: The antigen is unknown.

Sample treatment: oral pan-JAK inhibitor, 5-10 mg twice daily. J is TRBJ2-1 and V is TRBV7-7, with D unresolved. This clonotype was obtained from a human donor with alopecia areata. This material consisted of CD4+ T cells sorted from blood, taken at approximately week 42, from a patient treated with tofacitinib. The CDR3 reads CASSPRIASYNEQFF. In DNA form, the CDR3 reads TGTGCCAGCAGCCCGAGAATAGCTTCCTACAATGAGCAGTTCTTC.